One sample yielded the 17 T cell receptor beta chains listed below, sequenced in a study of vaccination and CD4 T cells after COVID-19. Which antigens these TCRs recognize remains unknown. The treatment denotes: approximately nine-day PBMC culture with coronavirus spike peptide pools or control peptides (ViraFEST assay). Sequence data for DNA of cultured CD4+ T cells were generated by the Oncomine TCR Beta short-read assay. MiXCR, applied by TCRdb to the PCR reads, yields one record per CDR3 protein. The sample includes roughly 9,000 distinct CDR3 sequences, roughly 24% seen only once; the top ten take 10% to 15%. The sample here was CD4+ T cells from blood, cultured in vitro, taken after SARS-CoV-2 vaccination. These receptors all come from a human donor who had recovered from COVID-19.

Only a few counts were recorded for this clonotype. This chain uses TRBV14 with TRBJ1-1; the D is unclear. The CDR3 sequence is 13 residues long. Germline values: CDR1 SGHDN, CDR2 FVKESK. V lost 0 bases to trimming and J lost 3 bases, with 5 bases between them. CDR3 residues: CASSQEYYTEAFF. The CDR3 DNA follows: TGTGCCAGCAGCCAAGAATACTACACTGAAGCTTTCTTT.

Relative to its sample, this clonotype is large. The chain links TRBV7-8 to TRBJ2-2, with a possible D match to TRBD2 (6 bases). Germline assignment: CDR1 SGHVS and CDR2 FQNEAQ. The V end was cut by 10 bases, the J end by 7 bases, with 13 bases between. The CDR3 runs 12 residues. CDR3 bases: TGTGCCACCCATGGCGGGGACGGGGAGCTGTTTTTT. It translates to CATHGGDGELFF.

This clonotype turned up a few times. In nucleotides, the CDR3 is TGTGCCAGCACCCCCGGACAGGGAGGTGTGGAGACCCAGTACTTC. This codes for CASTPGQGGVETQYF. J is TRBJ2-5 and V is TRBV6-1, with TRBD1 identical over 8 bases. CDR3 length: 15 residues. Germline-derived CDR1 and CDR2 are MNHNS and SASEGT. The J segment lost 5 bases and the V segment lost 7 bases, leaving 12 bases of the junction unmatched.

This clonotype showed up just a few times. The chain couples TRBV28 to TRBJ2-7; D remains unclear. This CDR3 has 11 residues. V was pared by 6 bases and J by 4 bases, with 7 bases between. Germline CDR1 is MDHEN and CDR2 is SYDVKM. Here the CDR3 DNA reads TGTGCCAGCAGCCCTGGATACGAGCAGTACTTC. The encoded protein is CASSPGYEQYF.

The V and J genes are TRBV28 and TRBJ1-1; 11 nucleotides align to TRBD1. The V and J ends lost 8 bases and 3 bases, in that order; junction bases with no gene match: 8. The length of the CDR3 is 15 residues. The germline V gene encodes CDR1 MDHEN and CDR2 SYDVKM. For the CDR3, the DNA is TGTGCCAGCGGAGGACAGGGGGCGGGGGACACTGAAGCTTTCTTT. It encodes CASGGQGAGDTEAFF.

This clonotype was recorded a few times. This chain links TRBV29-1 with TRBJ2-7; D is unclear. Trimming took 8 bases from V and 4 from J, leaving 15 bases between them. Germline-derived CDR1 and CDR2 are SQVTM and ANQGSEA. The CDR3 is 12 amino acids. In DNA, the CDR3 is TGCAGCTCCATGACGGGCAGATACGAGCAGTACTTC. It encodes CSSMTGRYEQYF.

There are a few counts of this clonotype. V is TRBV2 and J is TRBJ1-1; D might be TRBD1 (6 bases). The CDR3 covers 14 residues. Germline-derived CDR1 and CDR2 are SNHLY and FYNNEI. V lost 7 bases and J lost 0, with 12 bases in between. CDR3 sequence reads: CASTLTGVNTEAFF. Here the CDR3 DNA reads TGTGCCAGCACCCTGACAGGTGTGAACACTGAAGCTTTCTTT. The full variable domain, in which reference TRBV2 and TRBJ1-1 provide the parts outside the CDR3, is EPEVTQTPSHQVTQMGQEVILRCVPISNHLYFYWYRQILGQKVEFLVSFYNNEISEKSEIFDDQFSVERPDGSNFTLKIRSTKLEDSAMYFCASTLTGVNTEAFFGQGTRLTVV.

This clonotype has more than one count but fewer than ten. The chain couples TRBV20-1 to TRBJ2-1, with TRBD2 identical over 8 bases. Germline CDR1 is DFQATT and CDR2 is SNEGSKA (reference sequence). CDR3 length: 13 residues. Germline trimming cut 7 bases from V and 1 base from J; bases unmatched to any gene: 3. CDR3 DNA: TGCAGTGTTTCTAGCGGGTCCTACAATGAGCAGTTCTTC. Its translation: CSVSSGSYNEQFF.

This clonotype was detected a few times. The CDR3 coding sequence is TGTGCCAGCAGTAGGGAGAGCTCCTACAATGAGCAGTTCTTC. Residues: CASSRESSYNEQFF. The rearrangement joins TRBV6-2 or TRBV6-3 to TRBJ2-1; tentative D call: TRBD2 (5 bases). Germline V CDR1 and CDR2: MNHEY, SVGEGT. The CDR3 has 14 amino acids. V dropped 5 bases and J dropped 0 bases, with 8 bases sitting between them.

The rearrangement joins TRBV7-7 to TRBJ2-1; perhaps TRBD2 as D (6 bases). The germline V gene has CDR1 SSHAT and CDR2 FNYEAQ (reference sequence). The V gene lost 5 bases and the J gene lost 6 bases, with 14 bases spanning the gap. This CDR3 has 14 amino acids. The CDR3 reads CASSPGGLGNEQFF. DNA of the CDR3: TGTGCCAGCAGCCCTGGGGGGTTAGGCAATGAGCAGTTCTTC.

Remarks on this clonotype: A junction end diverges from the germline sequence, so it may reflect a read error. The chain couples TRBV20-1 to TRBJ1-5; D is unresolved. Germline CDR1 reads DFQATT; CDR2 reads SNEGSKA (reference sequence). The CDR3 spans 14 residues. CDR3 residues: CSTRERRPNQPQHF. In DNA form, the CDR3 reads TGCAGTACTAGAGAGCGGCGGCCCAATCAGCCCCAGCATTTT.

This clonotype is a singleton in its sample. The V and J genes are TRBV5-1 and TRBJ2-1, with 7 bases that match TRBD1. V shed 2 bases, J shed 5 bases, and the junction held 13 bases outside the gene matches. The length of the CDR3 is 17 residues. Per germline, CDR1 SGHRS and CDR2 YFSETQ. In DNA form, the CDR3 reads TGCGCCAGCAGCTTCCGGGGCTTAGGCAGGGGGAACAATGAGCAGTTCTTC. It encodes CASSFRGLGRGNNEQFF. Filled out from reference TRBV5-1 and TRBJ2-1, the complete variable domain reads KAGVTQTPRYLIKTRGQQVTLSCSPISGHRSVSWYQQTPGQGLQFLFEYFSETQRNKGNFPGRFSGRQFSNSRSEMNVSTLELGDSALYLCASSFRGLGRGNNEQFFGPGTRLTVL.

This rearrangement joins TRBV4-1 to TRBJ2-7; 7 nucleotides line up with TRBD2. The CDR3 has 15 amino acids. CDR1 and CDR2 from the germline V gene are MGHRA and YSYEKL. V lost 0 bases to trimming and J lost 6 bases; unmatched junction nucleotides: 8. Here the CDR3 reads CASSQDRGTILEQYF. DNA of the CDR3: TGCGCCAGCAGCCAAGATAGAGGGACTATCCTCGAGCAGTACTTC.

V and J are TRBV28 and TRBJ1-5, with 9 nucleotides matching TRBD1. The CDR3 has 15 residues. V dropped 5 bases and J dropped 6; count of bases not matched to a gene: 8. The germline CDR1 and CDR2 sequences are MDHEN and SYDVKM. CDR3 coding DNA: TGTGCCAGCAGTCCCGGGACAGGGAGGGCTCAGCCCCAGCATTTT. Translated: CASSPGTGRAQPQHF.

This clonotype was seen a handful of times. One junction end does not reproduce the germline sequence, and a read error may be involved. The V and J genes are TRBV28 and TRBJ1-2; D remains ambiguous. Germline lookup yields CDR1 MDHEN and CDR2 SYDVKM. This CDR3 is 13 amino acids long. For the CDR3, the DNA is TGTGCCGGCAGGAAATCAGGATTCTATGGCTACACCTTC. As protein: CAGRKSGFYGYTF.

V usage is TRBV6-5 and J usage is TRBJ2-4, with 13 bases matching TRBD2. From germline, CDR1 is MNHEY and CDR2 SVGAGI. V was clipped by 4 bases and J by 3 bases; unmatched bases: 15. This CDR3 spans 20 amino acids. CDR3: CASSSTRTSGSSAGKNIQYF. The CDR3 DNA sequence: TGTGCCAGCAGTTCAACGCGGACTAGCGGGAGCTCAGCGGGCAAAAACATTCAGTACTTC.

Only a few counts were recorded for this clonotype. The V gene is TRBV6-2 or TRBV6-3, the J gene TRBJ2-1; 10 bases map to TRBD2. The V segment lost 0 bases and the J segment 8 bases; nucleotides outside the gene matches: 13. CDR1 is MNHEY and CDR2 is SVGEGT in the germline V gene. There are 18 residues in the CDR3. This chain's CDR3 is CASSYSPRSGRGGDEQFF. The DNA of the CDR3 is TGTGCCAGCAGTTACTCTCCGAGGAGCGGGAGGGGAGGTGATGAGCAGTTCTTC.